This note documents a single T cell receptor beta chain sequence. This record comes from a study of blood T cell repertoires in COVID-19. Study in general: The United States, Italy and Spain were the sources of the acute and convalescent COVID-19 samples.

From germline, CDR1 is LNHDA and CDR2 SQIVND (reference sequence). V gave up 1 base and J gave up 0 bases; unmatched junction bases: 2. This CDR3 region has 17 residues. Source study methods: Using reference gene primer amplification, nucleated cell counts were estimated. Here immunoSEQ multiplex PCR was the method, and the copy in TCRdb shows in-frame clones only, minus some. V, J and clone size are those of that table, while D and trimming were read from the DNA. The sample includes approximately 180,000 clones, around nine tenths of them seen just once. Source material: peripheral blood. The chain recombines TRBV19 with TRBJ2-6, with 8 positions matching TRBD1. The clonotype comes from a man aged 50-60 years with acute or convalescent COVID-19. Here the CDR3 DNA reads TGTGCCAGTAGTATAGGGACAGGGTACTCTGGGGCCAACGTCCTGACTTTC. As protein: CASSIGTGYSGANVLTF.